This record concerns one T cell receptor (beta chain) sequence. An end of the junction differs from the germline gene, which may be a read error. TCRdb ran MiXCR on the reads and lists one entry per CDR3 protein. The data hold about 740,000 distinct CDR3 sequences, with 35% to 40% observed a single time. The data belong to a study of T cell repertoires in cytomegalovirus infection. Looked up from germline, CDR1 is SGHTA and CDR2 is FQGNSA. The CDR3 loop spans 14 amino acids. This TCR was sampled from a human donor in good health (CMV status not recorded). Some clones in this sample may be carry-over from other donors' samples. The chain recombines TRBV7-2 with TRBJ2-3; D gene ambiguous. Sequenced sample: PBMCs. The CDR3 spells CSSSLLRGTDTQYF. The CDR3 nucleotides are TGTTCCAGCAGCTTACTTCGGGGCACAGATACGCAGTATTTT.